A single sample gave rise to the 15 T cell receptor beta chains below, sequenced in a study of regulatory T cells in long-lasting Graves disease. Time point here: newly diagnosed GD, antithyroid drugs for less than 3 months. RNA extracted from PBMCs served as the sequencing template. Arm-PCR of CDR3 regions and iRepertoire HTBI primers were used to build TCR beta libraries. One entry per CDR3 protein, called by TCRdb with MiXCR from the multiplex PCR reads. Of around 320,000 distinct CDR3 sequences in the sample, over 15% were seen once. In addition, the sample was reused for a study of T cells in Graves' hyperthyroidism and ophthalmopathy.

The sample in question was peripheral blood mononuclear cells (PBMCs), obtained at new diagnosis, from a patient treated with antithyroid drugs. Receptors were obtained from a man in his forties with Graves disease.

The table lists this clonotype with many counts. The J gene is TRBJ1-1, the V gene TRBV29-1, with D possibly TRBD1 on 5 matching bases. Germline-derived CDR1 and CDR2 are SQVTM and ANQGSEA. CDR3 size: 13 residues. V was pared by 4 bases and J by 1 base, with 10 bases between. The CDR3 sequence: CSVGGRSNTEAFF. The CDR3 nucleotides are TGCAGCGTTGGGGGACGTTCGAACACTGAAGCTTTCTTT.

This clonotype was observed many times. The chain has TRBV28 and TRBJ2-5; the D gene is possibly TRBD1 (5 bases). V dropped 5 bases and J dropped 3 bases, with 10 bases sitting between them. The CDR3 loop spans 13 amino acids. Germline CDR1 is MDHEN and CDR2 is SYDVKM. The CDR3 DNA sequence: TGTGCCAGCAGTCCGGACACAAAAGAGACCCAGTACTTC. Translation gives CASSPDTKETQYF.

This clonotype was detected ten times or more. The V and J genes are TRBV18 and TRBJ2-3; 8 nucleotides align to TRBD1. Germline assignment: CDR1 KGHSH and CDR2 LQKENI. Trimming removed 6 bases from V and 4 bases from J; junction bases left unmatched: 9. This CDR3 has 15 residues. CDR3 sequence: CASSQRTGRADTQYF. The CDR3 DNA sequence: TGTGCCAGCTCGCAGCGGACAGGGCGGGCAGATACGCAGTATTTT.

Note on this clonotype: This may arise from a read error, as a much more abundant clone is one base away. The V gene is TRBV29-1, the J gene TRBJ2-1, with 7 nucleotides matching TRBD1. CDR1 SQVTM and CDR2 ANQGSEA come from the germline V gene. V shed 7 bases, J shed 10 bases, and the junction held 16 bases outside the gene matches. This CDR3 is 14 amino acids long. The CDR3 spells CSALGSDRVYEQFF. CDR3 nucleotide sequence: TGCAGCGCCCTAGGGTCCGACAGGGTCTACGAGCAGTTCTTC.

The chain employs TRBV7-2 and TRBJ2-7; 11 nucleotides match TRBD1. J gave up 9 bases and V 5 bases, and 9 bases lay outside the gene matches. CDR1 is SGHTA, CDR2 FQGNSA, per germline. CDR3 size: 14 residues. CDR3 protein: CASSPDRGRDGQYF. CDR3 coding DNA: TGTGCCAGCAGCCCGGACAGGGGGCGCGACGGGCAGTACTTC.

This clonotype was recorded many times. The CDR3 DNA reads TGCGCCAGCAGCCAAGAGGGACTAGCCGGCGAGACCCAGTACTTC. Its protein product is CASSQEGLAGETQYF. The chain has TRBV4-1 and TRBJ2-5, with 9 bases identical to TRBD2. Per the germline V gene, CDR1 is MGHRA and CDR2 is YSYEKL. V dropped 0 bases and J dropped 5; count of bases not matched to a gene: 4. The CDR3 is 15 residues long.

The CDR3 here is CASSFDRRGYTF. DNA for the CDR3: TGCGCCAGCAGCTTCGACAGAAGAGGCTACACCTTC. The rearrangement joins TRBV5-1 to TRBJ1-2; possibly TRBD1 for D (5 bases). V shed 2 bases and J shed 8 bases, with 10 bases lying between them. CDR3 length: 12 residues. Germline V lookup: CDR1 SGHRS, CDR2 YFSETQ.

This clonotype was picked up a small number of times. The V call is TRBV4-1, the J call TRBJ2-7; D is unresolved. Per the germline V gene, CDR1 is MGHRA and CDR2 is YSYEKL. This CDR3 has 15 amino acids. V was trimmed by 0 bases and J by 1 base, leaving 10 bases between them. In DNA, the CDR3 is TGCGCCAGCAGCCAAGATGGTCCAGTTTCCTACGAGCAGTACTTC. Amino acid sequence: CASSQDGPVSYEQYF.

The chain links TRBV25-1 to TRBJ2-7; D perhaps matches TRBD2 (7 bases). Germline V CDR1 and CDR2: MGHDK, SYGVNS. Trimming shortened V by 8 bases and J by 6 bases, and 14 bases separated the two germline ends. The CDR3 runs to 12 residues. The CDR3 here is CASVGGGAEQYF. CDR3 sequence (DNA): TGTGCCAGCGTGGGTGGGGGGGCCGAGCAGTACTTC.

The chain combines TRBV19 with TRBJ2-5, with TRBD2 matching over 9 bases. V dropped 8 bases and J dropped 4; count of bases not matched to a gene: 11. CDR1 and CDR2 (germline): LNHDA, SQIVND (reference sequence). The length of the CDR3 is 15 residues. CDR3 protein: CASRTGSSGGETQYF. CDR3 nucleotides: TGTGCCAGTCGAACCGGTAGTAGCGGGGGAGAGACCCAGTACTTC. Together with reference TRBV19 and TRBJ2-5, the CDR3 gives the full variable domain: DGGITQSPKYLFRKEGQNVTLSCEQNLNHDAMYWYRQDPGQGLRLIYYSQIVNDFQKGDIAEGYSVSREKKESFPLTVTSAQKNPTAFYLCASRTGSSGGETQYFGPGTRLLVL.

This clonotype has just a few counts. The J gene is TRBJ2-1, the V gene TRBV19, with D hard to call. The CDR3 contains 11 residues. Trimming removed 5 bases at V and 9 bases at J, with 8 bases between. CDR1 LNHDA and CDR2 SQIVND come from the germline V gene (reference sequence). As DNA, the CDR3 is TGTGCCAGTAGTGGTTGGGGTGAGCAGTTCTTC. Protein: CASSGWGEQFF.

There are many counts of this clonotype. The chain carries TRBV5-1 and TRBJ2-7; D may be TRBD1 (5 bases). There are 14 residues in the CDR3. Trimming pared 0 bases from V and 3 bases from J, leaving 10 bases between. Per the germline V gene, CDR1 is SGHRS and CDR2 is YFSETQ. The CDR3 reads CASSLGQLIYEQYF. CDR3 nucleotides: TGCGCCAGCAGCTTGGGACAGCTAATCTACGAGCAGTACTTC.

This clonotype has a count of ten or more. V usage is TRBV10-2 and J usage is TRBJ2-1; TRBD2 aligns across 9 bases. The length of the CDR3 is 15 residues. Germline loops: CDR1 WSHSY, CDR2 SAAADI. Unmatched junction bases numbered 8, after V lost 3 bases and J lost 8 bases. CDR3 sequence reads: CASSDGGGAVDEQFF. The CDR3 nucleotides read TGCGCCAGCAGTGATGGCGGGGGGGCAGTAGATGAGCAGTTCTTC.

This clonotype was seen at least ten times. This sequence joins TRBV4-3 and TRBJ2-7; 7 positions agree with TRBD1. The CDR3 length is 15 residues. The V and J ends lost 1 base and 6 bases, in that order; junction bases with no gene match: 9. The germline gives CDR1 LGHNA, CDR2 YSLEER. The CDR3 nucleotides read TGCGCCAGCAGCCAAGCAGGGGGTCTAGGGGCCGAGCAGTACTTC. This codes for CASSQAGGLGAEQYF.

Notes on this clonotype: A read error likely explains this, since a far larger clone differs by one base. This chain uses TRBV7-2 with TRBJ2-1; D is possibly TRBD2 (6 bases). Per germline, CDR1 SGHTA and CDR2 FQGNSA. Trimming pared 5 bases from V and 13 bases from J, leaving 21 bases between. CDR3 length: 14 amino acids. The CDR3 reads CASSVPGGVETQFF. Here the CDR3 DNA reads TGTGCCAGCAGCGTACCCGGGGGTGTGGAGACCCAGTTCTTC. Full variable domain (missing parts from reference TRBV7-2 and TRBJ2-1): GAGVSQSPSNKVTEKGKDVELRCDPISGHTALYWYRQSLGQGLEFLIYFQGNSAPDKSGLPSDRFSAERTGGSVSTLTIQRTQQEDSAVYLCASSVPGGVETQFFGPGTRLTVL.